This passage covers 23 T cell receptor beta chains from one sample sequenced in a study of cytomegalovirus exposure and HLA in healthy donors. Primers for the PCR totalled 60 Vbeta and 13 Jbeta. Some clones are missing from TCRdb's copy, which holds only in-frame ones; the method was immunoSEQ multiplex PCR. The profile covers about 190,000 clones, with about 13% appearing a single time and over 6.5% taken by the ten largest. Sequenced sample: PBMCs. The receptors originated from a man aged 50-60 years in good health and CMV-seropositive.

This clone appeared a single time. This chain joins TRBV7-3 and TRBJ1-4; TRBD1 aligns across 7 bases. The length of the CDR3 is 15 residues. Germline V gene lookup returns CDR1 SGHTA and CDR2 FQGTGA. After removal of 0 bases from V and 4 bases from J, the junction contained 2 bases not matched to a gene. The CDR3 region is CASSLTGQSNEKLFF. CDR3 in DNA: TGTGCCAGCAGCTTAACGGGACAGAGTAATGAAAAACTGTTTTTT.

This clone was observed a handful of times. J is TRBJ2-1 and V is TRBV6-6, with D possibly being TRBD1 (6 bases). CDR3 length equals 14 residues. V was trimmed by 1 base and J by 3 bases, leaving 7 bases between them. Germline CDR1 and CDR2: MNHNY and SVGAGI (reference sequence). The CDR3 loop reads CASSYWTVYNEQFF. In nucleotides, the CDR3 is TGTGCCAGCAGTTACTGGACAGTCTACAATGAGCAGTTCTTC.

The chain has TRBV4-1 and TRBJ2-7; D not certain. The germline gives CDR1 MGHRA, CDR2 YSYEKL. Deletions cut 4 bases from V and 5 bases from J, with 15 bases between. This CDR3 has 14 amino acids. CDR3 sequence: CASSRDMGSNEQYV. The CDR3 nucleotides read TGCGCCAGCAGCCGCGACATGGGTTCCAACGAGCAGTACGTC.

A few counts support this clone. The V call is TRBV5-6, the J call TRBJ1-2; possibly TRBD1 for D (5 bases). Germline lookup yields CDR1 SGHDT and CDR2 YYEEEE. The V gene lost 1 base and the J gene lost 8 bases, with 15 bases spanning the gap. The CDR3 is 14 amino acids. The CDR3 DNA is TGTGCCAGCAGCTTGACCCAGTTGGGGGGGGGCTACACCTTC. This gives the protein CASSLTQLGGGYTF.

This clone was detected a few times. The chain is built from TRBV27 and TRBJ1-1, with D tentatively TRBD1 (6 bases). CDR1 is MNHEY, CDR2 SMNVEV, per germline (reference sequence). V dropped 5 bases and J dropped 5 bases, with 12 bases sitting between them. The CDR3 spans 13 residues. The CDR3 nucleotides read TGTGCCAGCAGTGCAGGTACAGGGACTGAAGCTTTCTTT. Translated, it gives CASSAGTGTEAFF.

This clone occurred a few times. This chain uses TRBV11-2 with TRBJ1-2; TRBD1 matches 8 bases. The CDR3 runs 16 residues. The trim removed 3 bases at V and 1 base at J, leaving 7 bases unmatched. Germline CDR1 reads SGHAT; CDR2 reads FQNNGV. The CDR3 nucleotides read TGTGCCAGCAGCTTCACTCCAGGGGGCTATAACTATGGCTACACCTTC. Encoded protein: CASSFTPGGYNYGYTF.

This clone appeared a few times. V and J are TRBV4-2 and TRBJ2-5; 9 nucleotides match TRBD1. The CDR3 totals 13 residues. Germline V CDR1 and CDR2: LGHNA, YNFKEQ. Germline trimming cut 4 bases from V and 4 bases from J; bases unmatched to any gene: 1. CDR3 loop: CASSPTGGETQYF. The CDR3 DNA follows: TGTGCCAGCAGCCCGACAGGGGGAGAGACCCAGTACTTC.

This clone was seen more than once but under ten times. V usage is TRBV4-1 and J usage is TRBJ2-5, with a possible D match to TRBD1 (5 bases). This CDR3 contains 15 residues. Between the trimmed V and J ends, which lost 1 base and 4 bases, there was a span of 13 bases. From germline, CDR1 is MGHRA and CDR2 YSYEKL. The CDR3 sequence is CASSQVGAVAETQYF. CDR3 nucleotides: TGCGCCAGCAGCCAAGTAGGGGCGGTCGCAGAGACCCAGTACTTC.

This clone was seen only a few times. The rearrangement joins TRBV7-2 to TRBJ2-3; 11 nucleotides agree with TRBD2. The CDR3 contains 16 residues. The trim removed 1 base at V and 4 bases at J, leaving 4 bases unmatched. In germline, CDR1 is SGHTA, CDR2 FQGNSA. The CDR3 protein is CASSLVVAGGPDTQYF. CDR3 DNA sequence: TGTGCCAGCAGCTTAGTGGTAGCGGGGGGGCCAGATACGCAGTATTTT.

This clone has just a few counts. The chain recombines TRBV4-2 with TRBJ1-2; the D gene is possibly TRBD1 (5 bases). Germline CDR1 reads LGHNA; CDR2 reads YNFKEQ. The CDR3 has 15 residues. V lost 3 bases, J lost 4 bases, and 15 bases lay in between. The CDR3 DNA reads as TGTGCCAGCAGCCAGGGTACAGGAGAGAGCTATGGCTACACCTTC. Translating gives CASSQGTGESYGYTF.

This clone has more than one count but fewer than ten. The gene calls are TRBV6-6 and TRBJ1-2; 11 nucleotides align to TRBD1. The V and J ends lost 6 bases and 4 bases, in that order; junction bases with no gene match: 7. Germline lookup yields CDR1 MNHNY and CDR2 SVGAGI (reference sequence). The CDR3 totals 15 residues. CDR3 sequence (DNA): TGTGCCAGCAGGGCGGGGACAGGGGGAATCTATGGCTACACCTTC. Encoded protein: CASRAGTGGIYGYTF.

The chain uses TRBV5-4 and TRBJ2-5, with 8 bases fitting TRBD2. CDR1 is SGHNT, CDR2 YYREEE, per germline (reference sequence). With V trimmed by 0 bases and J by 5 bases, 9 bases remained unmatched. The CDR3 is 16 residues long. Here the CDR3 DNA reads TGTGCCAGCAGCTTGGCCGGGGGGGGCCGCGGGGAGACCCAGTACTTC. Translating it yields CASSLAGGGRGETQYF.

This clone turned up a few times. V and J are TRBV7-7 and TRBJ1-5, with a possible D match to TRBD1 (5 bases). This CDR3 has 17 residues. The V end lost 5 bases, the J end lost 0 bases, and 17 bases lay between the germline ends. CDR1 SSHAT and CDR2 FNYEAQ come from the germline V gene (reference sequence). CDR3 coding DNA: TGTGCCAGCAGCCCAGAGTCGGGGGGTGTTAGCAATCAGCCCCAGCATTTT. This encodes CASSPESGGVSNQPQHF. Full variable domain (rest looked up from reference TRBV7-7 and TRBJ1-5): GAGVSQSPRYKVTKRGQDVTLRCDPISSHATLYWYQQALGQGPEFLTYFNYEAQPDKSGLPSDRFSAERPEGSISTLTIQRTEQRDSAMYRCASSPESGGVSNQPQHFGDGTRLSIL.

V usage is TRBV12-5 and J usage is TRBJ2-5; a weak D match, TRBD1 (5 bases). Per the germline V gene, CDR1 is LGHNT and CDR2 is FRNRAP. CDR3 size: 12 residues. The V and J ends lost 5 bases and 5 bases respectively, with 9 bases between them. CDR3 loop: CASGPDTETQYF. The CDR3 region has the DNA TGTGCTAGTGGTCCGGACACGGAGACCCAGTACTTC. The full variable domain, in which reference TRBV12-5 and TRBJ2-5 provide the parts outside the CDR3, is DARVTQTPRHKVTEMGQEVTMRCQPILGHNTVFWYRQTMMQGLELLAYFRNRAPLDDSGMPKDRFSAEMPDATLATLKIQPSEPRDSAVYFCASGPDTETQYFGPGTRLLVL.

This clone was detected a few times. The chain is built from TRBV2 and TRBJ2-6, with 11 bases matching TRBD2. The V gene end was trimmed by 7 bases and the J gene end by 4 bases; junction bases not matched to a gene: 9. From germline, CDR1 is SNHLY and CDR2 FYNNEI. The CDR3 totals 17 residues. The DNA for the CDR3 is TGTGCCAGCACGCGGGGACTAGCGGAGAAGGGGGCCAACGTCCTGACTTTC. The encoded protein is CASTRGLAEKGANVLTF.

In this sample, this clone turned up a few times. This chain links TRBV5-4 with TRBJ1-1, with 9 bases that match TRBD1. V dropped 4 bases and J dropped 4; count of bases not matched to a gene: 5. CDR1 SGHNT and CDR2 YYREEE come from the germline V gene (reference sequence). This CDR3 is 14 amino acids long. The CDR3 DNA follows: TGTGCCAGCAGCCCCAAGGGACAGGGCACTGAAGCTTTCTTT. It is translated as CASSPKGQGTEAFF.

This clone was detected only a few times. This chain uses TRBV5-1 with TRBJ2-7; no reliable D call. Germline V gene lookup returns CDR1 SGHRS and CDR2 YFSETQ. CDR3 size: 12 residues. V was clipped by 0 bases and J by 7 bases, with 8 bases between them. As DNA, the CDR3 is TGCGCCAGCAGCTTGGGTGCGTCTGAGCAGTACTTC. The encoded protein is CASSLGASEQYF.

This chain links TRBV7-6 with TRBJ2-2; D remains ambiguous. Between the trimmed V and J ends, which lost 1 base and 5 bases, there was a span of 11 bases. This CDR3 contains 15 residues. Germline V gives CDR1 SGHVS, CDR2 FNYEAQ. CDR3 sequence reads: CASSLEALRTGELFF. CDR3 coding DNA: TGTGCCAGCAGCTTAGAAGCCCTGAGGACCGGGGAGCTGTTTTTT.

The chain combines TRBV6-6 with TRBJ1-5; 9 bases match TRBD1. V gave up 4 bases and J gave up 7 bases; unmatched junction bases: 5. Germline assignment: CDR1 MNHNY and CDR2 SVGAGI (reference sequence). This CDR3 comprises 14 residues. The CDR3 reads CASSLQGARQPQHF. The CDR3, as DNA: TGTGCCAGCAGTTTACAGGGGGCACGACAGCCCCAGCATTTT.

The V gene is TRBV9, the J gene TRBJ1-1, with a possible D match to TRBD1 (5 bases). Germline CDR1 SGDLS, CDR2 YYNGEE. The V end was cut by 4 bases, the J end by 2 bases, with 12 bases between. The CDR3 has 14 amino acids. The CDR3 loop reads CASSSSGGNTEAFF. Written as DNA, the CDR3 is TGTGCCAGCAGCTCCTCGGGGGGTAACACTGAAGCTTTCTTT.

The chain combines TRBV6-6 with TRBJ1-2; D might be TRBD1 (5 bases). The CDR3 consists of 13 residues. Germline CDR1 and CDR2: MNHNY and SVGAGI (reference sequence). Trimming removed 5 bases at V and 8 bases at J, with 15 bases between. The CDR3 here is CASSQGAGEGYTF. The CDR3 DNA is TGTGCCAGCAGTCAAGGGGCGGGAGAGGGCTACACCTTC.

The CDR3, as DNA: TGTGCCAGCAGCCAAGATGCAGGGCTCTCTGGGGCCAACGTCCTGACTTTC. It encodes CASSQDAGLSGANVLTF. The V and J genes are TRBV14 and TRBJ2-6, with TRBD1 as a possible D gene (5 bases). V was clipped by 0 bases and J by 0 bases, with 9 bases between them. This CDR3 spans 17 amino acids. Germline lookup yields CDR1 SGHDN and CDR2 FVKESK.

This clone was seen only a few times. The same CDR3 can be traced to other DNA sequences in this sample. The rearrangement joins TRBV5-1 to TRBJ1-3; 8 bases are a match to TRBD1. The trim removed 4 bases at V and 4 bases at J, leaving 4 bases unmatched. The germline CDR1 and CDR2 sequences are SGHRS and YFSETQ. The length of the CDR3 is 14 residues. CDR3 in amino acids: CASSPGQGGNTIYF. The CDR3 nucleotides read TGCGCCAGCAGCCCCGGACAGGGAGGAAACACCATATATTTT.